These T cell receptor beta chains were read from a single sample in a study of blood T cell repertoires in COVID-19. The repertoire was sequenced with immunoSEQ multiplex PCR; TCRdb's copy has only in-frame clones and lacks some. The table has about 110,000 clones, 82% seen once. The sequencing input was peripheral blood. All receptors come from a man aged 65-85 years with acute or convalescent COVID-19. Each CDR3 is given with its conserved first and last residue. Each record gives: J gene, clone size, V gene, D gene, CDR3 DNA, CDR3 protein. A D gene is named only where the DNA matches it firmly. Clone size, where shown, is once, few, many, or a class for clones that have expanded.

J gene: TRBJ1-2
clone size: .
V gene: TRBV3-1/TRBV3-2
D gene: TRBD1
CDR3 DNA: TGTGCCAGCAGGCCATCGGAGGGGGCTCATGGCTACACCTTC
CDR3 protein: CASRPSEGAHGYTF

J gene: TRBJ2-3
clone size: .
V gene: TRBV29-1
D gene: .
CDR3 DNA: TGCAGCGTTGCGACAGATACGCAGTATTTT
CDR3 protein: CSVATDTQYF

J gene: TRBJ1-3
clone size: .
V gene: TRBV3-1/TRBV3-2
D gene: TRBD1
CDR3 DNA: TGTGCCAGCAGCCAATGGACAGGGGGAAACACCATATATTTT
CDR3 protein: CASSQWTGGNTIYF

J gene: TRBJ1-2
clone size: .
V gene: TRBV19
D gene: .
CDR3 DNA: TGTGCCAGTAGTATCGTCACTCGAGGTTACTACACCTTC
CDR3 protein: CASSIVTRGYYTF

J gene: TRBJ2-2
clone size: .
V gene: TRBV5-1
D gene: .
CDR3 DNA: TGCGCCAGCAGCTTCCTAGTATCCACCGGGGAGCTGTTTTTT
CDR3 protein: CASSFLVSTGELFF

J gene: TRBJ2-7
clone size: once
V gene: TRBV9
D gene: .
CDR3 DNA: TGTGCCAGCAGCGTGGGCCACCGGGACTTATACGAGCAGTACTTC
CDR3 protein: CASSVGHRDLYEQYF

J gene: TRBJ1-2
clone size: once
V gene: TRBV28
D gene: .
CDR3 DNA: TGTGCCAGCAGTTTATCTGGGGGCGCCAAGGGCTACACCTTC
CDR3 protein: CASSLSGGAKGYTF

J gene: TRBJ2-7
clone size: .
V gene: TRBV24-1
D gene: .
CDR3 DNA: TGTGCCACCGCCCTGACAGGTAGTCGCGAGCAGTACTTC
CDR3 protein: CATALTGSREQYF

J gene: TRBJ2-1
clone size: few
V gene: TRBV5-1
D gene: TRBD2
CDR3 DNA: TGCGCCAGCAGGACCGTCGCGGGGGGAGGGAACAATGAGCAGTTCTTC
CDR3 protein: CASRTVAGGGNNEQFF

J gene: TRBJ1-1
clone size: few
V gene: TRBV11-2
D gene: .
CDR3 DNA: TGTGCCAGCAGCTTAGTTGGACAGACGAACACTGAAGCTTTCTTT
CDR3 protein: CASSLVGQTNTEAFF

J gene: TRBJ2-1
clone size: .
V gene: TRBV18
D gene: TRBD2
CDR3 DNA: TGTGCCAGCTCACCACGAAGCGGGGGGGGGCACAATGAGCAGTTCTTC
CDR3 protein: CASSPRSGGGHNEQFF

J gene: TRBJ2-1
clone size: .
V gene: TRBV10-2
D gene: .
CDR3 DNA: TGCGCCAGCAGCCCCCGGAGGGAAAGGTTCTACAATGAGCAGTTCTTC
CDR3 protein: CASSPRRERFYNEQFF

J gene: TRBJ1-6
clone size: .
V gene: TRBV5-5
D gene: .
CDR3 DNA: TGTGCCAGCAGTTTCGGTGTACTGGATTCACCCCTCCACTTT
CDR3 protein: CASSFGVLDSPLHF

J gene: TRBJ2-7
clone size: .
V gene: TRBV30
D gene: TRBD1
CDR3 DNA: TGTGCCTGGGGGGACAGGCGCGAGCAGTACTTC
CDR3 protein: CAWGDRREQYF

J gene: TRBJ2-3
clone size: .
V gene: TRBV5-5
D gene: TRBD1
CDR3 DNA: TGTGCCAGCAGCTTGGCTCCCGGGACAGGGACAGATACGCAGTATTTT
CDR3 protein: CASSLAPGTGTDTQYF

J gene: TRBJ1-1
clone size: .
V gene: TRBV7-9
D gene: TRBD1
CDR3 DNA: TGTGCCAGCAGCACGGGACAGGGGGCTGAAGCTTTCTTT
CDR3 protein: CASSTGQGAEAFF

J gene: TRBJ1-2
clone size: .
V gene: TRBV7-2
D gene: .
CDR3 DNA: TGTGCCAGCAGCTCCGGGACTTTTGGCTACACCTTC
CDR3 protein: CASSSGTFGYTF

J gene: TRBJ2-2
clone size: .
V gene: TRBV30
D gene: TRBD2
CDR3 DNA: TGTGCCTGGACCCACGGGGGGGTCTCGGGGGAGCTGTTTTTT
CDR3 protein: CAWTHGGVSGELFF

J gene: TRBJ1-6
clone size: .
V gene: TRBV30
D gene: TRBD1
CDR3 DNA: TGTGCCTGGGGAAGGACAGGGATGGGGCCGAATAATTCACCCCTCCACTTT
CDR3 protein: CAWGRTGMGPNNSPLHF

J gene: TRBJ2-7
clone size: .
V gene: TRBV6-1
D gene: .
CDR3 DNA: TGTGCCAGCAGTGAAGCGGAGAGGGAGTACTTC
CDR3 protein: CASSEAEREYF

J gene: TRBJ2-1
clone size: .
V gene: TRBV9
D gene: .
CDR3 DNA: TGTGCCAGCAGGAAGGGGGAGACAGTGAATGAGCAGTTCTTC
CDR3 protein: CASRKGETVNEQFF

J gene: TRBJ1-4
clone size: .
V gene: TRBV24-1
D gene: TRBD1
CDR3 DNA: TGTGCCACATCACCCCCGGAGGGACAGGGGGGTGAAAAACTGTTTTTT
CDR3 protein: CATSPPEGQGGEKLFF

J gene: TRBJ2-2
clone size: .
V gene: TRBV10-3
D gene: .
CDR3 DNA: TGTGCCATCAGGGCTTCCGGGACACCTAACACCGGGGAGCTGTTTTTT
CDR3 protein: CAIRASGTPNTGELFF